This T cell receptor beta chain was profiled in a study of T-cell memory formation after mild COVID-19. Study overall: Among the donors, TCR clusters were largely specific to each donor.

This clonotype was counted a few times. 5'RACE with constant-segment primers yielded barcoded, UMI-tagged TCR alpha and TCR beta cDNA libraries. TCRdb independently ran MiXCR on the 5' RACE reads; one entry per CDR3 protein. The sample gives roughly 250,000 distinct CDR3 sequences, roughly 17% of which show up once; 3.5% is in the top ten. The length of the CDR3 is 13 residues. Germline CDR1 is SQVTM and CDR2 is ANQGSEA. V gave up 7 bases and J gave up 4 bases, with 15 bases separating them. This receptor was taken from a man between 18 and 29 years old who had mild COVID-19 (a few samples of this study predate the infection). Cell type and time point are not known. The genes are TRBV29-1 and TRBJ2-3; D is ambiguous. Sequences were obtained from PBMCs or a T cell subset sorted from them (not recorded which). Written as DNA, the CDR3 is TGCAGCGCCCAGAGAGGTTGGGCAGATACGCAGTATTTT. Encoded protein: CSAQRGWADTQYF.